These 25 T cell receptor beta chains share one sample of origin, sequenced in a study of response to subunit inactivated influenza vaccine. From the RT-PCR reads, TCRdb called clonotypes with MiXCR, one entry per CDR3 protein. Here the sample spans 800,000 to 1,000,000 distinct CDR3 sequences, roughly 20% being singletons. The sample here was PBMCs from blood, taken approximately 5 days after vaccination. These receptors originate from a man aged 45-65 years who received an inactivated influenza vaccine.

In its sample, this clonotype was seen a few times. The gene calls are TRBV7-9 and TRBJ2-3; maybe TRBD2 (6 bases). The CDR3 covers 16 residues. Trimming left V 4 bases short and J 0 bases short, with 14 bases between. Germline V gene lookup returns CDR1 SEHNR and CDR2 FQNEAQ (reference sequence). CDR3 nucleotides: TGTGCCAGCAGCTCGCTTAGGCGGGGTAGCACAGATACGCAGTATTTT. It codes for CASSSLRRGSTDTQYF.

CDR3 in amino acids: CASSEGHLNEQYF. CDR3 sequence (DNA): TGCGCCAGCAGCGAGGGACACCTGAACGAGCAGTACTTC. The chain combines TRBV5-1 with TRBJ2-7, with D tentatively TRBD1 (6 bases). The V end lost 4 bases, the J end lost 5 bases, and 13 bases lay between the germline ends. This CDR3 spans 13 amino acids. The germline V gene has CDR1 SGHRS and CDR2 YFSETQ.

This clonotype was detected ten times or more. DNA for the CDR3: TGTGCCAGCAGCCAAGAAGGGTTGGGAGCGGCCGAGCAGTACTTC. This gives the protein CASSQEGLGAAEQYF. The chain has TRBV4-2 and TRBJ2-7; TRBD2 might be the D (5 bases). Germline V gene lookup returns CDR1 LGHNA and CDR2 YNFKEQ. V lost 0 bases and J lost 6, with 15 bases in between. This CDR3 is built from 15 residues.

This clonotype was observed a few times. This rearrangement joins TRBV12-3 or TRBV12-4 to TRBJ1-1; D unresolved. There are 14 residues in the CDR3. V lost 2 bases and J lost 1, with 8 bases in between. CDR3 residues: CASSLSLPNTEAFF. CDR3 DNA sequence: TGTGCCAGCAGTTTATCCCTCCCGAACACTGAAGCTTTCTTT.

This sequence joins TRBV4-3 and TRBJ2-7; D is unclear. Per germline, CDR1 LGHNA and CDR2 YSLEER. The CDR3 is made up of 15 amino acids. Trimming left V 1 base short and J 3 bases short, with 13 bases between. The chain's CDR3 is CASSQGRGRSYEQYF. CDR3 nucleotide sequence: TGCGCCAGCAGCCAAGGTCGCGGACGGAGCTACGAGCAGTACTTC.

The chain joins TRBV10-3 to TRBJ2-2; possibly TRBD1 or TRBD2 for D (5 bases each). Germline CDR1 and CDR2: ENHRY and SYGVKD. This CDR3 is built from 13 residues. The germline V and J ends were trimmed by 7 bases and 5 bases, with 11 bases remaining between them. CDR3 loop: CAITRGDTGELFF. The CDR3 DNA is TGTGCCATCACCCGAGGGGATACCGGGGAGCTGTTTTTT.

DNA for the CDR3: TGTGCCACCAGTGATTTCTCTCCGGCAGGGGGTGGCGAGACCCAGTACTTC. Encoded protein: CATSDFSPAGGGETQYF. The chain carries TRBV24-1 and TRBJ2-5; 7 bases agree with TRBD1. Looked up from germline, CDR1 is KGHDR and CDR2 is SFDVKD. Unmatched junction bases numbered 12, after V lost 1 base and J lost 5 bases. The CDR3 runs to 17 residues.

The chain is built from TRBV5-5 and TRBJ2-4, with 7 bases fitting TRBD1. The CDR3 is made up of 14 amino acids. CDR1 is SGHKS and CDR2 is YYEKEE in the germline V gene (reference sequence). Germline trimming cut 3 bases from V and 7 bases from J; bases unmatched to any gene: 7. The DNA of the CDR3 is TGTGCCAGCAGCTGGGAACAGGGGAAGAACATTCAGTACTTC. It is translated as CASSWEQGKNIQYF.

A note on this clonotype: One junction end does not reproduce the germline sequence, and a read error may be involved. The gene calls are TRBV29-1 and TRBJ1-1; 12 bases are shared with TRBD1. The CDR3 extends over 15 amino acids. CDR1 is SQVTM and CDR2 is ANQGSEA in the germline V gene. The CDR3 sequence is CSVDIGTGGGGEGSF. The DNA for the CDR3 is TGCAGCGTTGACATTGGGACAGGGGGCGGCGGGGAAGGTTCCTTT. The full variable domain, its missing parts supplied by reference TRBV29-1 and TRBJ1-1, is SAVISQKPSRDICQRGTSLTIQCQVDSQVTMMFWYRQQPGQSLTLIATANQGSEATYESGFVIDKFPISRPNLTFSTLTVSNMSPEDSSIYLCSVDIGTGGGGEGSFGQGTRLTVV.

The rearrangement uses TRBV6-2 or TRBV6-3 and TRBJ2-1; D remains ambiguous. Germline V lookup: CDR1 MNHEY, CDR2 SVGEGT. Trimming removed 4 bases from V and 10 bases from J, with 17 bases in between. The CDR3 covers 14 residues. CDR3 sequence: CASSSRERLREQFF. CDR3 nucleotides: TGTGCCAGCAGTTCGCGCGAAAGGCTAAGGGAGCAGTTCTTC.

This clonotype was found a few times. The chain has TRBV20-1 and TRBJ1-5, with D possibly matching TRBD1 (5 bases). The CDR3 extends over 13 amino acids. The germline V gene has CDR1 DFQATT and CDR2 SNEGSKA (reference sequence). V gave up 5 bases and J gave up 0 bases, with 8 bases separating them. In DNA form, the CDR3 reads TGCAGTGCTGAAGACAGTAGCAATCAGCCCCAGCATTTT. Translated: CSAEDSSNQPQHF.

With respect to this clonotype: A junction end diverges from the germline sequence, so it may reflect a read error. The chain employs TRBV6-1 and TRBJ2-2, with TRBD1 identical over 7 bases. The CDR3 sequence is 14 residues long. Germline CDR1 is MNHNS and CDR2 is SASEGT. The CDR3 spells CASREGTVTGELFF. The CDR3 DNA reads TGTGCCAGCAGAGAAGGGACAGTCACCGGGGAGCTGTTTTTT.

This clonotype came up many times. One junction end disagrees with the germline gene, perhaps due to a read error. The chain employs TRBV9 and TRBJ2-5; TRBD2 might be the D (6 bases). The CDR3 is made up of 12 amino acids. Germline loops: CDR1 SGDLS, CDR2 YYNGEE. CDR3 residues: CASSVAEETQYF. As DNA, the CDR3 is TGTGCCAGCAGTGTAGCGGAAGAGACCCAGTACTTC.

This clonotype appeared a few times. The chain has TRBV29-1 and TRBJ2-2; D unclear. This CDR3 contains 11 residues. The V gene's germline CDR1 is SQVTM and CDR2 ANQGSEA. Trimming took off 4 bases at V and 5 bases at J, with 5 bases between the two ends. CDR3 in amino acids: CSVVRTGELFF. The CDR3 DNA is TGCAGCGTTGTAAGAACCGGGGAGCTGTTTTTT.

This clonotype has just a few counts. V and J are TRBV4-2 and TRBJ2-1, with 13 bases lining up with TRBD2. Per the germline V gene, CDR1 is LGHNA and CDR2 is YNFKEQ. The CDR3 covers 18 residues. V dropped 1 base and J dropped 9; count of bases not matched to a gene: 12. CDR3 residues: CASSQVRTSGRGGGEQFF. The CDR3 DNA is TGTGCCAGCAGCCAAGTACGGACTAGCGGGAGAGGAGGGGGTGAGCAGTTCTTC.

CDR3 sequence: CASSSASAGAGTEAFF. The CDR3 DNA reads TGTGCCAGCAGCTCCGCGTCCGCGGGGGCCGGCACTGAAGCTTTCTTT. The chain uses TRBV28 and TRBJ1-1; possibly TRBD1 for D (6 bases). The CDR3 is 16 residues long. Trimming cost V 6 bases and J 4 bases, with 21 bases left between them. The germline V gene has CDR1 MDHEN and CDR2 SYDVKM.

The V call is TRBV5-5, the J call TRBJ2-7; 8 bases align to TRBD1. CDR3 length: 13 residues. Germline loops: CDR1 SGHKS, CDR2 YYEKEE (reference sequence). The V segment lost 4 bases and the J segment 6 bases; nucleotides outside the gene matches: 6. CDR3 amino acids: CASSTRGLGEQYF. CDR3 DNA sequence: TGTGCCAGCAGCACCAGGGGGCTGGGCGAGCAGTACTTC.

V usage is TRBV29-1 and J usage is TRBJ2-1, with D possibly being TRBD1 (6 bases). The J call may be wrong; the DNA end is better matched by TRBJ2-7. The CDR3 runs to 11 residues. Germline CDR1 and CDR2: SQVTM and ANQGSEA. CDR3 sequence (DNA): TGCAGCGTGGGACACTCCAATGAGCAGTACTTC. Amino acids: CSVGHSNEQYF.

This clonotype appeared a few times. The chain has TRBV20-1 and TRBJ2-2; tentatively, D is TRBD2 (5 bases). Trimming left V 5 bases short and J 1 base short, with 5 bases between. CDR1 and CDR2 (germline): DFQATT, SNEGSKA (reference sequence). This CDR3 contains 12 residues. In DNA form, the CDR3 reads TGCAGTGCTGGGAGGAACACCGGGGAGCTGTTTTTT. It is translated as CSAGRNTGELFF.

The CDR3 region is CAWSVLGTYEQFF. The CDR3 DNA sequence: TGTGCCTGGAGTGTACTAGGGACATATGAGCAGTTCTTC. V is TRBV30 and J is TRBJ2-1; D may be TRBD1 (6 bases). Germline V gene sequence: CDR1 GTSNPN, CDR2 SVGIG (reference sequence). This CDR3 comprises 13 residues. Trimming took 0 bases from V and 8 from J, leaving 11 bases between them.

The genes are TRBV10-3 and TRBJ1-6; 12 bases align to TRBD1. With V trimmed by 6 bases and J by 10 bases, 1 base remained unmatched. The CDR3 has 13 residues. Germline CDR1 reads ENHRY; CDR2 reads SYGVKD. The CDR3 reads CAIRGQGASPLHF. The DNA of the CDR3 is TGTGCCATCAGGGGACAGGGGGCCTCACCCCTCCACTTT.

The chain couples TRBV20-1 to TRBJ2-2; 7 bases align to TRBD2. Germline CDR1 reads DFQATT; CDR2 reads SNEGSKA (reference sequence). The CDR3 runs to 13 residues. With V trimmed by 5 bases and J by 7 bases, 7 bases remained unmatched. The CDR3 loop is CSAPGLGFGELFF. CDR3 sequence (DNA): TGCAGTGCTCCAGGACTAGGTTTCGGGGAGCTGTTTTTT.

CDR3 sequence (DNA): TGTGCCACCAGTGACCCCTCGGACGTCAATCAGCCCCAGCATTTT. Residues: CATSDPSDVNQPQHF. This chain links TRBV24-1 with TRBJ1-5; D is unclear. The germline CDR1 and CDR2 sequences are KGHDR and SFDVKD. The CDR3 is 15 residues long. Trimming cost V 4 bases and J 3 bases, with 12 bases left between them.

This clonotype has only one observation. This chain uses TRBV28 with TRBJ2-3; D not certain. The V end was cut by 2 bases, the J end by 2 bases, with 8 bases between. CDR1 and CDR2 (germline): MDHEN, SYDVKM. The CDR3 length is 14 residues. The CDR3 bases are TGTGCCAGCAGTTTACTGTCTCTCACAGATACGCAGTATTTT. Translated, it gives CASSLLSLTDTQYF.

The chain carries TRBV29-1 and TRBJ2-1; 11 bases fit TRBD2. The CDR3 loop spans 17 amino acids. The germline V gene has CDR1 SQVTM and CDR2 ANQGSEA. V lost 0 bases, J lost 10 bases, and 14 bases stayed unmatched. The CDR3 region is CSVEDSPTSGAEREQFF. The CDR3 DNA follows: TGCAGCGTTGAAGACTCGCCGACTAGCGGGGCGGAACGAGAGCAGTTCTTC.